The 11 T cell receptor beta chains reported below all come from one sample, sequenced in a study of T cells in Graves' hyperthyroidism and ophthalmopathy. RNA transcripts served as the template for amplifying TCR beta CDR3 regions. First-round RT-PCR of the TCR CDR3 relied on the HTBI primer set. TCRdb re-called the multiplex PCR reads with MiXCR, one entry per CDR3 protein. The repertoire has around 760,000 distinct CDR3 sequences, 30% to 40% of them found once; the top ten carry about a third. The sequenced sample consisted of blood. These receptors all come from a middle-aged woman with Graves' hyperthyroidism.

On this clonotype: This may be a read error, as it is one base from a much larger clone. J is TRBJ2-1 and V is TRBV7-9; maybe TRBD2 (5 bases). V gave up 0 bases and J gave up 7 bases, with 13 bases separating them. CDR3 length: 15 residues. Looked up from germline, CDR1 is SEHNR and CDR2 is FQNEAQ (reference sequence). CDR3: CASSLAPGRGNEQFF. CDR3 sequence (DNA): TGTGCCAGCAGCTTAGCGCCTGGCCGGGGAAATGAGCAGTTCTTC.

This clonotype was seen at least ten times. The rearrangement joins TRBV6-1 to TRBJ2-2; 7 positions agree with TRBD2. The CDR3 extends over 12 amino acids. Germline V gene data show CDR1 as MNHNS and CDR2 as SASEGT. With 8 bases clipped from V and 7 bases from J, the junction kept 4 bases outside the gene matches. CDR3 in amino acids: CASGKRDGELFF. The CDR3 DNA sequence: TGTGCCAGCGGGAAGCGGGACGGGGAGCTGTTTTTT.

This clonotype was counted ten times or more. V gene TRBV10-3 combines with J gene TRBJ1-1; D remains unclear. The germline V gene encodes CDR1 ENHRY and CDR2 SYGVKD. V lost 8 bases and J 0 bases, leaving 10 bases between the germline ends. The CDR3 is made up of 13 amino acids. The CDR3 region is CAIAERLNTEAFF. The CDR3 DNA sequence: TGTGCCATCGCCGAAAGGTTGAACACTGAAGCTTTCTTT.

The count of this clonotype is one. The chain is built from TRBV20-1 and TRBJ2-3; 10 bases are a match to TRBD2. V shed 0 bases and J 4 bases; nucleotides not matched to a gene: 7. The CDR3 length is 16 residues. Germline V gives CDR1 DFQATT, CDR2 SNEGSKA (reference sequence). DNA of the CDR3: TGCAGTGCTAGAGATCCTAGCGGGAGCCTGCCAGATACGCAGTATTTT. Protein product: CSARDPSGSLPDTQYF.

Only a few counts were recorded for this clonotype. The CDR3 nucleotides are TGCAGTGCTCGGGCGACAGGGCCGAACACTGAAGCTTTCTTT. Its protein product is CSARATGPNTEAFF. The chain links TRBV20-1 to TRBJ1-1, with 7 nucleotides matching TRBD1. The CDR3 spans 14 residues. V was pared by 5 bases and J by 1 base, with 7 bases of the junction left unmatched. The germline gives CDR1 DFQATT, CDR2 SNEGSKA (reference sequence).

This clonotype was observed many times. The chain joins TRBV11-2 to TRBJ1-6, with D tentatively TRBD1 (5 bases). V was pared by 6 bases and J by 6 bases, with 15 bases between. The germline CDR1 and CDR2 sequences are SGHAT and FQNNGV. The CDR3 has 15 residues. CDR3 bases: TGTGCCAGCAGTTTCACGACAGTCCTTAATTCACCCCTCCACTTT. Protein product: CASSFTTVLNSPLHF.

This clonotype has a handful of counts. The CDR3 nucleotides read TGTGCCAGCAGTTACCCTTGGTTGGCGAACACTGAAGCTTTCTTT. The encoded protein is CASSYPWLANTEAFF. The V gene is TRBV6-2 or TRBV6-3, the J gene TRBJ1-1; D call uncertain. V was shortened by 2 bases and J by 1 base, with 11 bases between the two germline ends. Germline CDR1 reads MNHEY; CDR2 reads SVGEGT. The CDR3 has 15 amino acids.

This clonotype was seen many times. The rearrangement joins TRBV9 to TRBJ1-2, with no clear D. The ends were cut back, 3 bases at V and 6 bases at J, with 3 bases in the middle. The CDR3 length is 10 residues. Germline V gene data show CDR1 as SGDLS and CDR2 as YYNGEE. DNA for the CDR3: TGTGCCAGCAGCGGCCATGGCTACACCTTC. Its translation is CASSGHGYTF.

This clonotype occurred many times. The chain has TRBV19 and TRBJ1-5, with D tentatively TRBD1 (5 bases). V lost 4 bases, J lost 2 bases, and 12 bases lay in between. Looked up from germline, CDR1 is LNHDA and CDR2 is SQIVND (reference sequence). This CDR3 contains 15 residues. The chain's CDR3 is CASSRDRGGNQPQHF. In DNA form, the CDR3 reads TGTGCCAGTAGTAGGGACCGCGGGGGCAATCAGCCCCAGCATTTT.

CDR3 DNA sequence: TGCGCCAGCAGCCGATACCCAGACAGGGTCAGCTCCTACGAGCAGTACTTC. Amino acid sequence: CASSRYPDRVSSYEQYF. The chain is built from TRBV4-3 and TRBJ2-7, with 7 bases identical to TRBD1. The CDR3 runs 17 residues. J was trimmed by 0 bases and V by 4 bases; bases with no gene match: 12. Germline CDR1 LGHNA, CDR2 YSLEER.

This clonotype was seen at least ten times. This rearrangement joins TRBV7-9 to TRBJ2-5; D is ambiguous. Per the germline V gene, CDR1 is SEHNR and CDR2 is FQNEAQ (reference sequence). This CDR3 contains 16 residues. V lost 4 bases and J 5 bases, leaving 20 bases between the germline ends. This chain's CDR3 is CASSSKQMNLGETQYF. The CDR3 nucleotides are TGTGCCAGCAGCTCCAAACAAATGAACCTTGGGGAGACCCAGTACTTC.